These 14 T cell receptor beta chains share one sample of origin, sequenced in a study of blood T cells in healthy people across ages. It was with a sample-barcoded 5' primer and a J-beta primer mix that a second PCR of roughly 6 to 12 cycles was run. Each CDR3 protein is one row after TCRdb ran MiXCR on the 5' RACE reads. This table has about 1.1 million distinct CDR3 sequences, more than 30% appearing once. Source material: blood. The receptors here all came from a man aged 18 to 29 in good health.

CDR3 residues: CASSSGAGGNTEAFF. The DNA of the CDR3 is TGTGCCAGCAGTTCCGGGGCCGGAGGGAACACTGAAGCTTTCTTT. The chain links TRBV12-3 or TRBV12-4 to TRBJ1-1; tentative D call: TRBD1 (5 bases). The CDR3 has 15 residues. Trimming removed 4 bases at V and 1 base at J, with 13 bases between.

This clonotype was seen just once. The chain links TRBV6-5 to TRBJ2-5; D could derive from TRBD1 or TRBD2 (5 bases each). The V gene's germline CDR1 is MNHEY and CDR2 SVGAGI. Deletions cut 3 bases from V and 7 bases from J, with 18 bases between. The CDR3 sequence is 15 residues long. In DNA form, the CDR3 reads TGTGCCAGCAGTTATGGGGCTAAAGCGAGGGGGACCCAGTACTTC. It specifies CASSYGAKARGTQYF.

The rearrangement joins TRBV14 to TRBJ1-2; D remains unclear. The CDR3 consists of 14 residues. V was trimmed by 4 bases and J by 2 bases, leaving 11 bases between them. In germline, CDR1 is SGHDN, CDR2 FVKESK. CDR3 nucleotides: TGTGCCAGCAGCCCCTACCAAACGAACTATGGCTACACCTTC. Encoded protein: CASSPYQTNYGYTF.

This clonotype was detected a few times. The CDR3: CASSLNPTVTEAFF. The CDR3, as DNA: TGTGCCAGCAGCTTAAACCCGACAGTCACTGAAGCTTTCTTT. This chain uses TRBV7-3 with TRBJ1-1; TRBD1 is a possible D gene (5 bases). The length of the CDR3 is 14 residues. Germline V gene data show CDR1 as SGHTA and CDR2 as FQGTGA. V was trimmed by 1 base and J by 4 bases, leaving 10 bases between them.

The CDR3 coding sequence is TGCAGCGTTGAAGATCCGAGCTCTGGCTACGAGCAGTACTTC. Translated: CSVEDPSSGYEQYF. This chain connects TRBV29-1 to TRBJ2-7; D ambiguous. In germline, CDR1 is SQVTM, CDR2 ANQGSEA. V lost 0 bases to trimming and J lost 3 bases, with 12 bases between them. The CDR3 runs to 14 residues.

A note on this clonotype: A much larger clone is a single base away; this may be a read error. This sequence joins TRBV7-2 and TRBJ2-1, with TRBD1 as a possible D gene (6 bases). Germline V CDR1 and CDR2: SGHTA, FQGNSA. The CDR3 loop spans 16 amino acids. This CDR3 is CASSLSGTHDYNAQFF. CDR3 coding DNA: TGTGCCAGCAGCTTATCTGGGACACATGACTACAATGCGCAGTTCTTC.

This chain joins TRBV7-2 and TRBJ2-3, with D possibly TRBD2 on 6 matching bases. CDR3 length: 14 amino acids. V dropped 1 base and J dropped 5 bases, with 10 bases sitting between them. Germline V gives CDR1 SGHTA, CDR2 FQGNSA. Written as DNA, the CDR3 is TGTGCCAGCAGCTTAGTGGGGCGGGGAGATACGCAGTATTTT. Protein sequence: CASSLVGRGDTQYF.

DNA of the CDR3: TGTGCCAGCTCACTTCGGACAGGGGAAGGAAACGAGCAGTACTTC. It codes for CASSLRTGEGNEQYF. This rearrangement joins TRBV18 to TRBJ2-7, with 9 positions matching TRBD1. From germline, CDR1 is KGHSH and CDR2 LQKENI. The V segment lost 4 bases and the J segment 5 bases; nucleotides outside the gene matches: 9. CDR3 size: 15 residues.

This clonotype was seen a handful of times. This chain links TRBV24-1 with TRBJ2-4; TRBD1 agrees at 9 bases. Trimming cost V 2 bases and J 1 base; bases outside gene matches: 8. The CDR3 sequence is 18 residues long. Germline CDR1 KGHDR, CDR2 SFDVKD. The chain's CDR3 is CATSDYVPGQGAKNIQYF. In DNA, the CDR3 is TGTGCCACCAGTGATTACGTCCCGGGACAGGGTGCCAAAAACATTCAGTACTTC.

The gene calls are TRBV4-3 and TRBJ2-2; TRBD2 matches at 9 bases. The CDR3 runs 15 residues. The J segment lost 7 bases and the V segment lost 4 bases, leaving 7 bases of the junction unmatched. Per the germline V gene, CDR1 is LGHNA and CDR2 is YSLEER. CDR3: CASSPSGGLVGELFF. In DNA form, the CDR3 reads TGCGCCAGCAGCCCAAGCGGGGGGCTTGTCGGGGAGCTGTTTTTT.

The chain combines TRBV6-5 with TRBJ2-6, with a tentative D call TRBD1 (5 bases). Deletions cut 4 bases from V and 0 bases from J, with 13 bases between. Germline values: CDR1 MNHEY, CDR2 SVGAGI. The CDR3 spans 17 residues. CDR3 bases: TGTGCCAGCAGTTCAGGACAAATCAGCTCTGGGGCCAACGTCCTGACTTTC. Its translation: CASSSGQISSGANVLTF.

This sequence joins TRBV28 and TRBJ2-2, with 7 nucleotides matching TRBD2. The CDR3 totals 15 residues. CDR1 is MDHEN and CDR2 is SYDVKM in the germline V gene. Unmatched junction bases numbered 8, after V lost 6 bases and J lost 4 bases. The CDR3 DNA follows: TGTGCCAGCAGCCCCGTGGGGGGGGGCACCGGGGAGCTGTTTTTT. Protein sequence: CASSPVGGGTGELFF.

The CDR3 reads CASSFELGGTGELFF. As DNA, the CDR3 is TGTGCCAGCAGTTTTGAGTTAGGGGGCACCGGGGAGCTGTTTTTT. The gene calls are TRBV27 and TRBJ2-2; TRBD1 might be the D (6 bases). Trimming cost V 3 bases and J 4 bases, with 12 bases left between them. The CDR3 contains 15 residues. Germline CDR1 MNHEY, CDR2 SMNVEV (reference sequence).

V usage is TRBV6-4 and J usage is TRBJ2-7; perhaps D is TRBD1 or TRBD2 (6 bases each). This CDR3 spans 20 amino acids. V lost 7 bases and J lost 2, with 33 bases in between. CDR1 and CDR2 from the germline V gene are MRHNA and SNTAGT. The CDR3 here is CASKGKTGTILPSVPYEQYF. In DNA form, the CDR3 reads TGTGCCAGCAAAGGGAAGACCGGGACAATCCTGCCTAGCGTGCCCTACGAGCAGTACTTC.